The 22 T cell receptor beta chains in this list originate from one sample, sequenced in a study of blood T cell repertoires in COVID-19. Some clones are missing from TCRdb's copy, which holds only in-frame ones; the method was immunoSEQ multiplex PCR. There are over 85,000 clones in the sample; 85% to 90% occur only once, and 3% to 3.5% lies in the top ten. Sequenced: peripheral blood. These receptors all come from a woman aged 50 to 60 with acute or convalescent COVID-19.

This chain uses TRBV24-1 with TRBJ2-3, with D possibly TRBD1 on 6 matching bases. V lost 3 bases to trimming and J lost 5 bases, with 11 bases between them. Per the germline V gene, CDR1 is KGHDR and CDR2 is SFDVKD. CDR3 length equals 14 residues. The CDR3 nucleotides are TGTGCCACCAGTGATAACAGGGCGGGAGATACGCAGTATTTT. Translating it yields CATSDNRAGDTQYF.

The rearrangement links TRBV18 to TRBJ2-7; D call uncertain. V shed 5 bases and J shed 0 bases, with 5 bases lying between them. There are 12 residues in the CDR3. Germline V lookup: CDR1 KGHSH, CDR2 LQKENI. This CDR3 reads CASSSSSYEQYF. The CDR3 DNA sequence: TGTGCCAGCTCATCTAGCTCCTACGAGCAGTACTTC.

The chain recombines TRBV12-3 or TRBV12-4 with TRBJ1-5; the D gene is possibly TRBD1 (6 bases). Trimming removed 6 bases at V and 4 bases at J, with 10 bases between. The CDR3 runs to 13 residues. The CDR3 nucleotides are TGTGCCAGCAGCATACAGGGAAATCAGCCCCAGCATTTT. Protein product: CASSIQGNQPQHF.

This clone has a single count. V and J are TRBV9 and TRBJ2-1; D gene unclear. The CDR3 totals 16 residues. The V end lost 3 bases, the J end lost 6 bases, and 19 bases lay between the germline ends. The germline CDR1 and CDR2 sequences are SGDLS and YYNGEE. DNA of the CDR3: TGTGCCAGCAGCGCCACGGTCCCCGACGGGTTCAATGAGCAGTTCTTC. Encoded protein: CASSATVPDGFNEQFF.

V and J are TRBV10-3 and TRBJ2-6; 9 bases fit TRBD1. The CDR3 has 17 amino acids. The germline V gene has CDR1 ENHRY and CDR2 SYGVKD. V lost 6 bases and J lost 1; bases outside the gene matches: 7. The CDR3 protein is CAISPGQGLSGANVLTF. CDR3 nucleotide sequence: TGTGCCATCAGCCCAGGACAGGGGTTGTCTGGGGCCAACGTCCTGACTTTC.

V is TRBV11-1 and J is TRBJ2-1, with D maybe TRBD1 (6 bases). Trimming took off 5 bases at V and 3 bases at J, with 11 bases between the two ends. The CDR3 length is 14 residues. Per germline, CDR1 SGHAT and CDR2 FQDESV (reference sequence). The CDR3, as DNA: TGTGCCAGCAGCCGGACAGCTCTCTACAATGAGCAGTTCTTC. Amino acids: CASSRTALYNEQFF.

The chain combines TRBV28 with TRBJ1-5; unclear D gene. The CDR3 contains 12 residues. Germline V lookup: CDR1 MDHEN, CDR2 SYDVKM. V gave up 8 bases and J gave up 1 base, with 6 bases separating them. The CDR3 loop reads CASGRSNQPQHF. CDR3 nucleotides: TGTGCCAGCGGCAGGAGCAATCAGCCCCAGCATTTT.

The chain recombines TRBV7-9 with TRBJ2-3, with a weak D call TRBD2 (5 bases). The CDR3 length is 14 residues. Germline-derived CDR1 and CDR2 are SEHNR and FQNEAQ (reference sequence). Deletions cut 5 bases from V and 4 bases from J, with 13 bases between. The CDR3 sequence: CASSATGRSDTQYF. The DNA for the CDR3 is TGTGCCAGCAGCGCTACTGGGAGATCAGATACGCAGTATTTT.

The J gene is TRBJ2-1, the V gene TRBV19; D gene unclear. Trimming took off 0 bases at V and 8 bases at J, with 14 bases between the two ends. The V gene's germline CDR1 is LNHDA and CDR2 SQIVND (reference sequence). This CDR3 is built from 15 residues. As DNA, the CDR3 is TGTGCCAGTAGTATAGATCGCGGTTATCCGGATGAGCAGTTCTTC. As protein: CASSIDRGYPDEQFF.

CDR3 in amino acids: CASSPPRGAGGELFF. The CDR3, as DNA: TGTGCCAGCTCACCACCCAGGGGCGCAGGCGGGGAGCTGTTTTTT. The chain carries TRBV18 and TRBJ2-2; tentatively, D is TRBD1 (6 bases). V lost 0 bases to trimming and J lost 7 bases, with 12 bases between them. The CDR3 contains 15 residues. The germline CDR1 and CDR2 sequences are KGHSH and LQKENI.

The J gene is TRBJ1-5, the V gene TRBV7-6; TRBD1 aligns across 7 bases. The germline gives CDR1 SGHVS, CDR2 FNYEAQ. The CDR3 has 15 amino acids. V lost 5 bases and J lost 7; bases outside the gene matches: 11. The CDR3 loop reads CASSPGRGLGQPQHF. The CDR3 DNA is TGTGCCAGCAGCCCCGGGAGGGGGCTGGGGCAGCCCCAGCATTTT.

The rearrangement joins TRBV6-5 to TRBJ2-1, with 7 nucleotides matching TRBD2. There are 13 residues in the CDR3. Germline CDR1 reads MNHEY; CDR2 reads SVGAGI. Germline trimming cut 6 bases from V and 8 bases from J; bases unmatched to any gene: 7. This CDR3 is CASRQRDSYEQFF. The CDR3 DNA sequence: TGTGCCAGCAGACAGCGGGATAGCTATGAGCAGTTCTTC.

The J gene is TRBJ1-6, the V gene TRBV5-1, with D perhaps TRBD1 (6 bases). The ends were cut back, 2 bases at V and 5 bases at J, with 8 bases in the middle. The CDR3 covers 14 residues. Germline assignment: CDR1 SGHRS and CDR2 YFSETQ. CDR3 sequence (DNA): TGCGCCAGCAGCTTTAGGACAGATAATTCACCCCTCCACTTT. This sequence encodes CASSFRTDNSPLHF. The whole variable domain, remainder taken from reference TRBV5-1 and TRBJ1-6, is KAGVTQTPRYLIKTRGQQVTLSCSPISGHRSVSWYQQTPGQGLQFLFEYFSETQRNKGNFPGRFSGRQFSNSRSEMNVSTLELGDSALYLCASSFRTDNSPLHFGNGTRLTVT.

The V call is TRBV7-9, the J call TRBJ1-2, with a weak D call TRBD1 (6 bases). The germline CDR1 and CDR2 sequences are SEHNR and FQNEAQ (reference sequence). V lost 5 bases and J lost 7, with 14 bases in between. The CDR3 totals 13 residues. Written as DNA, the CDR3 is TGTGCCAGCAGCCCCACAGGGTCCACTGGCTACACCTTC. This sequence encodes CASSPTGSTGYTF.

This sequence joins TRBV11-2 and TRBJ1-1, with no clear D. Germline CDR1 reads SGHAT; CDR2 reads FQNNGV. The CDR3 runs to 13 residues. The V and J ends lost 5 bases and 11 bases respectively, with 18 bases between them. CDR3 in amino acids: CASSLRETTSAFF. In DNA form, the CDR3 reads TGTGCCAGCAGCCTCCGGGAAACCACGTCCGCTTTCTTT.

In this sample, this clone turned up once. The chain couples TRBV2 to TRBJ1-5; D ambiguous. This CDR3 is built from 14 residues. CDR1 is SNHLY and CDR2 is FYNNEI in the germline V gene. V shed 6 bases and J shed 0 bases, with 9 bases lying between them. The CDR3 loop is CASRRTDSNQPQHF. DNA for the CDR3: TGTGCCAGCAGGAGGACTGATAGCAATCAGCCCCAGCATTTT.

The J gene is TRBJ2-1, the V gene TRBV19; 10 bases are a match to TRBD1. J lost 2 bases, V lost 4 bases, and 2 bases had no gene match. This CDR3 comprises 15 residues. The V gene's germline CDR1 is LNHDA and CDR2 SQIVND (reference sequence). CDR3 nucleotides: TGTGCCAGTAGTAGGGGACAGGGGACCTACAATGAGCAGTTCTTC. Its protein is CASSRGQGTYNEQFF. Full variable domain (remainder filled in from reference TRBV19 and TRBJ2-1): DGGITQSPKYLFRKEGQNVTLSCEQNLNHDAMYWYRQDPGQGLRLIYYSQIVNDFQKGDIAEGYSVSREKKESFPLTVTSAQKNPTAFYLCASSRGQGTYNEQFFGPGTRLTVL.

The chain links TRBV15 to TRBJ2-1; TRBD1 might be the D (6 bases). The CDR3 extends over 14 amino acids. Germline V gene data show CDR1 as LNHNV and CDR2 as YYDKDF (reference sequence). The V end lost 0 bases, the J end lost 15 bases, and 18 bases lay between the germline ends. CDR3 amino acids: CATSRDPDSLKPFF. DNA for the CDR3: TGTGCCACCAGCAGAGACCCGGACAGTCTAAAACCGTTCTTC.

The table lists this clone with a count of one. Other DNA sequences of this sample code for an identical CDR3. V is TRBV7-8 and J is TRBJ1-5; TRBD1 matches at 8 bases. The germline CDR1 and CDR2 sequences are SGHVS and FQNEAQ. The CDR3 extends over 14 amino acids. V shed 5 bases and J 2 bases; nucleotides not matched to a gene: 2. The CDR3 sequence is CASSPTGGNQPQHF. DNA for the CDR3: TGTGCCAGCAGCCCGACAGGGGGCAATCAGCCCCAGCATTTT.

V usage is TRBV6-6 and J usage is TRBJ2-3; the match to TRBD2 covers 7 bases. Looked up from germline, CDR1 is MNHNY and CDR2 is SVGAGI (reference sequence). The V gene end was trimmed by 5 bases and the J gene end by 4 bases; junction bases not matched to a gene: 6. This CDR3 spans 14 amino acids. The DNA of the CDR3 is TGTGCCAGCAGTAAAGAACTAGCGCCAGATACGCAGTATTTT. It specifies CASSKELAPDTQYF.

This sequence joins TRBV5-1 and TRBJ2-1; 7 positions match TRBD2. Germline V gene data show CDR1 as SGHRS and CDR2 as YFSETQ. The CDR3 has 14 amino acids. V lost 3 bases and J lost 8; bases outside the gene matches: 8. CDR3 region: CASSYGLVKDEQFF. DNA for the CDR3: TGCGCCAGCAGCTACGGACTAGTGAAGGATGAGCAGTTCTTC.

The CDR3 DNA is TGTGCCAGCTCACCCCCCGGCGCGCGGCTTTACAATGAGCAGTTCTTC. It specifies CASSPPGARLYNEQFF. The chain is built from TRBV18 and TRBJ2-1; D ambiguous. The CDR3 spans 16 residues. CDR1 and CDR2 from the germline V gene are KGHSH and LQKENI. The V end lost 3 bases, the J end lost 4 bases, and 16 bases lay between the germline ends. The entire variable domain, with the rest obtained from reference TRBV18 and TRBJ2-1, is as follows: NAGVMQNPRHLVRRRGQEARLRCSPMKGHSHVYWYRQLPEEGLKFMVYLQKENIIDESGMPKERFSAEFPKEGPSILRIQQVVRGDSAAYFCASSPPGARLYNEQFFGPGTRLTVL.